This T cell receptor beta chain came from a study of Ad26.COV2.S vaccination and SARS-CoV-2 variants. General observations from the study: Total responses of T cells may have been underestimated by the analyses of TCR breadth and depth.

Described treatment: 15 to 20 received Ad26.COV2.S at low or high dose, single or two shots; five or six received placebo; per-sample allocation not given. Sampling took place 63 days after the first vaccine or placebo injection. Data came from immunoSEQ multiplex PCR; TCRdb stores just in-frame clones and leaves some out. The sample has about 480,000 clones; around 88% are singletons. Trimming left V 5 bases short and J 4 bases short, with 21 bases between. CDR3 size: 16 residues. Germline CDR1 is SGHAT and CDR2 is FQNNGV. As for this clone: Antigen: not known.

The V call is TRBV11-2, the J call TRBJ2-7; D remains unclear. The specimen comprised peripheral blood, sampled in a trial of Ad26.COV2.S vaccine versus placebo. The receptor comes from a person between 18 and 59 years old who received the Ad26.COV2.S COVID-19 vaccine or a placebo. CDR3 sequence (DNA): TGTGCCAGCAGCCGCGACCGTCTCTTACTAAATTACGAGCAGTACTTC. Its translation: CASSRDRLLLNYEQYF.